The 6 T cell receptor beta chains reported below all come from one sample, sequenced in a study of identical twins. TCRdb fed the 5' RACE reads into MiXCR, producing one record per CDR3 protein. The sample contains 600,000 to 800,000 distinct CDR3 sequences, about 20% of which appear only once. The data were also submitted as part of a second study, on T cells expressing NK-cell markers.

Sequencing used PBMCs. All receptors derive from a woman younger than 30 in good health.

The table lists this clonotype with a count of one. The chain combines TRBV30 with TRBJ2-1, with 9 bases matching TRBD1. J gave up 9 bases and V 4 bases, and 13 bases lay outside the gene matches. The CDR3 runs to 15 residues. The germline gives CDR1 GTSNPN, CDR2 SVGIG (reference sequence). CDR3 amino acids: CAWTRPGQGWVEQFF. The CDR3 DNA reads as TGTGCCTGGACCAGACCGGGACAGGGTTGGGTTGAGCAGTTCTTC.

This clonotype was detected a few times. The CDR3 DNA sequence: TGTGCCAGCAGCTTATGGAGGGCCGCGTACAATGAGCAGTTCTTC. Residues: CASSLWRAAYNEQFF. The rearrangement links TRBV7-2 to TRBJ2-1, with D perhaps TRBD2 (6 bases). The CDR3 is made up of 15 amino acids. Germline lookup yields CDR1 SGHTA and CDR2 FQGNSA. The V gene lost 2 bases and the J gene lost 4 bases, with 12 bases spanning the gap.

This clonotype was counted only a few times. The chain employs TRBV25-1 and TRBJ2-1, with D possibly TRBD2 on 6 matching bases. CDR3 size: 18 residues. CDR1 and CDR2 from the germline V gene are MGHDK and SYGVNS. Trimming took off 2 bases at V and 2 bases at J, with 19 bases between the two ends. CDR3 amino acids: CASSESYQAGRTYNEQFF. The CDR3 DNA reads TGTGCCAGCAGTGAAAGCTATCAGGCGGGGAGAACCTACAATGAGCAGTTCTTC.

The V call is TRBV5-1, the J call TRBJ2-7; 8 positions match TRBD2. This CDR3 region has 15 residues. Germline trimming cut 4 bases from V and 5 bases from J; bases unmatched to any gene: 11. The germline CDR1 and CDR2 sequences are SGHRS and YFSETQ. For the CDR3, the DNA is TGCGCCAGCAGCCCGGGAGGGGCGTCGTTCAACGAGCAGTACTTC. Residues: CASSPGGASFNEQYF.

This clonotype was seen only a few times. The chain uses TRBV25-1 and TRBJ2-5, with a weak D call TRBD1 (5 bases). Germline CDR1 MGHDK, CDR2 SYGVNS. Trimming cost V 3 bases and J 4 bases, with 12 bases left between them. The CDR3 loop spans 14 amino acids. The CDR3 DNA is TGTGCCAGCAGTGACCGGAGACAGCGAGAGACCCAGTACTTC. Protein product: CASSDRRQRETQYF.

This clonotype occurred a few times. The genes are TRBV5-1 and TRBJ2-1, with 7 positions matching TRBD2. J was trimmed by 0 bases and V by 3 bases; bases with no gene match: 3. Germline V CDR1 and CDR2: SGHRS, YFSETQ. The CDR3 is 15 residues long. The CDR3 bases are TGCGCCAGCAGCTCAGCGGGATACTCCTACAATGAGCAGTTCTTC. Translated: CASSSAGYSYNEQFF. The complete variable domain, with remaining parts taken from reference TRBV5-1 and TRBJ2-1, reads KAGVTQTPRYLIKTRGQQVTLSCSPISGHRSVSWYQQTPGQGLQFLFEYFSETQRNKGNFPGRFSGRQFSNSRSEMNVSTLELGDSALYLCASSSAGYSYNEQFFGPGTRLTVL.